The clone carrying this T cell receptor beta chain turned up a few times. Antigen: not known. This specimen belongs to a study of response to subunit inactivated influenza vaccine. Study results and caveats: Authors suggested each seasonal flu vaccination may recruit only limited numbers of new T cells.

The CDR3 is 11 amino acids. Trimming left V 4 bases short and J 7 bases short, with 7 bases between. TCRdb passed the RT-PCR reads through MiXCR, listing each CDR3 protein once. The sample holds 430,000 or so distinct CDR3 sequences; 9.5% to 13% are singletons and the top ten take 9.5% to 15%. The specimen comprised PBMCs from blood, sampled 45 days after vaccination. The chain has TRBV12-3 or TRBV12-4 and TRBJ1-2, with D unclear. The receptor was isolated from a man in his forties or fifties who received an inactivated influenza vaccine. CDR3 residues: CASSYRSGYTF. DNA of the CDR3: TGTGCCAGCAGTTACCGCTCTGGCTACACCTTC.